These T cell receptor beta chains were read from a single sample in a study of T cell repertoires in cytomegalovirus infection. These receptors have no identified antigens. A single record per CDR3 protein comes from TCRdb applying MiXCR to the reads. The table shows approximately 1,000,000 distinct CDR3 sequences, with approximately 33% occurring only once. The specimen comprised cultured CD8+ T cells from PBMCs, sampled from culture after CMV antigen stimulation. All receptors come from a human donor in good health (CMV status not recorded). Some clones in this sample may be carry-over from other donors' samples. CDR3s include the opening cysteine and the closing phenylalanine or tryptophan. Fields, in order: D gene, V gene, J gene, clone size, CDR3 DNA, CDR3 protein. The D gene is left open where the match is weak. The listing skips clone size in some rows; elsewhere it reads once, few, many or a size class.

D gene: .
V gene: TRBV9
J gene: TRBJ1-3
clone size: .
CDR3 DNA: TGTGCCAGCAGCCACGGGCCAACATCTGGAAACACCATATATTTT
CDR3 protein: CASSHGPTSGNTIYF

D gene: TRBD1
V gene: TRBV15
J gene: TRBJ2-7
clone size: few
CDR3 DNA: TGTGCCACCAGCAGAGGGTCGGGACAGAGGTACTACGAGCAGTACTTC
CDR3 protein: CATSRGSGQRYYEQYF

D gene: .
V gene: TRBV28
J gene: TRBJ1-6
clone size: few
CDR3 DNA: TGTGCCAGCAGTTTAGTCCAGGGTAGTAATTCACCCCTCCACTTT
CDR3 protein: CASSLVQGSNSPLHF

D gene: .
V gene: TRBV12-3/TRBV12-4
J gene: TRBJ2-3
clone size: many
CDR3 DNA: TGTGCCAGCAGTTTATTCGGAGATACGCAGTATTTT
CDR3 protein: CASSLFGDTQYF

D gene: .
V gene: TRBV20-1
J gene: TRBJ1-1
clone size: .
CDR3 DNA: TGCAGTGCAATGAAGGGGGGCACTGAAGCTTTCTTT
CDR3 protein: CSAMKGGTEAFF

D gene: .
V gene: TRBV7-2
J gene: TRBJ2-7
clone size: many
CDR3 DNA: TGTGCCAGCAGCCCCGGACGGGTTTACGAGCAGTACTTC
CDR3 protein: CASSPGRVYEQYF

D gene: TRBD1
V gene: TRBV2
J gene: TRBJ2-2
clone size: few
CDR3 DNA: TGTGCCAGCAGTTCCGACAGGGGGATCCCCGGGGAGCTGTTTTTT
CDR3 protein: CASSSDRGIPGELFF

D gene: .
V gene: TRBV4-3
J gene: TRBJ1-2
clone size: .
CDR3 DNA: TGCGCCAGCAGCCAGCGCACGGGGTTTACCTTC
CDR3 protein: CASSQRTGFTF

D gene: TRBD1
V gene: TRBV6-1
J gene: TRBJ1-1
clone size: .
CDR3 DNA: TGTGCCAGCAGCAAACAGGGGATCACTGAAGCTTTCTTT
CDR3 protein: CASSKQGITEAFF

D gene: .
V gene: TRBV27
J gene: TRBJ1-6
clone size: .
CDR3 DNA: TGTGCCAGCAGCCTAGGACGGTCTGCACCCCTCCACTTT
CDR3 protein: CASSLGRSAPLHF

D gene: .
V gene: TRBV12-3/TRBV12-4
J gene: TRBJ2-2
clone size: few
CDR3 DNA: TGTGCCAGCAGTTTTGAAGGGGTGGGGCGGTCCACCGGGGAGCTGTTTTTT
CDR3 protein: CASSFEGVGRSTGELFF

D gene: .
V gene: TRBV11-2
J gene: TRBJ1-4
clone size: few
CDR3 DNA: TGTGCCAGCCTTGGGCATGGGGATTCAACTAATGAAAAACTGTTTTTT
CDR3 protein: CASLGHGDSTNEKLFF

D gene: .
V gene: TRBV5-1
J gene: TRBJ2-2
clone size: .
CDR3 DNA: TGCGCCAGCAGCTTGACAGGTGTAGTCACCGGGGAGCTGTTTTTT
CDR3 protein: CASSLTGVVTGELFF

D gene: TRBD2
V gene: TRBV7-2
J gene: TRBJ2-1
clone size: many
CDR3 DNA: TGTGCCAGCAGCTCAACTAGCGGGACTTACAATGAGCAGTTCTTC
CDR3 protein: CASSSTSGTYNEQFF

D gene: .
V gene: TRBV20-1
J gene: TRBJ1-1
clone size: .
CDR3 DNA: TGCAGTGCTAGGTCCCAGAACACTGAAGCTTTCTTT
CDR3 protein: CSARSQNTEAFF

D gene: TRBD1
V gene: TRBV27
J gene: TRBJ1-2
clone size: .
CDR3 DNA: TGTGCCAGCAGTTTACTCGGACAGGGTATAGGCTACACCTTC
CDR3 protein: CASSLLGQGIGYTF

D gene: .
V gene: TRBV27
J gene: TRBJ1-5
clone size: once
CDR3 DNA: TGTGCCAGCAGACCCCGAGGGCATAACCGGGACAAACTTTATCAGCCCCAGCATTTT
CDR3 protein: CASRPRGHNRDKLYQPQHF

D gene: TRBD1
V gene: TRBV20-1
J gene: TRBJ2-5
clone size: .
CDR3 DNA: TGCAGTGCTGACAGGAGCTGGACAGGGCTCCAAGAGACCCAGTACTTC
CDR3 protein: CSADRSWTGLQETQYF

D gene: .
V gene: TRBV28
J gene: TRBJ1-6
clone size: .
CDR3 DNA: TGTGCCAGCAGTTTTCGGGGCCCTAATTCACCCCTCCACTTT
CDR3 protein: CASSFRGPNSPLHF

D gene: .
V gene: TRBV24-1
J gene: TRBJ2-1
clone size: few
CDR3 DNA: TGTGCCACCAGTGGTCAGGGGAGGTACAATGAGCAGTTCTTC
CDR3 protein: CATSGQGRYNEQFF

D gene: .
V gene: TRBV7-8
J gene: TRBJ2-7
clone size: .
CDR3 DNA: TGTGCCAGCAGCTTAGGGCCAGGGAGGACCTACGAGCAGTACTTC
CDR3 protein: CASSLGPGRTYEQYF

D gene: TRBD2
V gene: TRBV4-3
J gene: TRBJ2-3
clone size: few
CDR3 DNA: TGCGCCAGCAGCCAAGGGAGACTAGCGGGGGGCACAGATACGCAGTATTTT
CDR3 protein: CASSQGRLAGGTDTQYF

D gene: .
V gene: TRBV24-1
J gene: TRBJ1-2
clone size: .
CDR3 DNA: TGTGCCACCAGTGACCCGAGGACCCGGGGCTATGGCTACACCTTC
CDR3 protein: CATSDPRTRGYGYTF

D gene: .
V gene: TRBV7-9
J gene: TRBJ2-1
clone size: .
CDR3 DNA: TGTGCCAGCAGCTCATTCACACTCTCCTACAATGAGCAGTTCTTC
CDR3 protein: CASSSFTLSYNEQFF

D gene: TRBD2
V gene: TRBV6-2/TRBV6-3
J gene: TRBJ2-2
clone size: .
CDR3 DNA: TGTGCCAGCAATCGCGGGGGGCTTGACACCGGGGAGCTGTTTTTT
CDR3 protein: CASNRGGLDTGELFF

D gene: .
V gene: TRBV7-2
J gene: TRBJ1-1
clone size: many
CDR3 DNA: TGTGCCAGCAGCAGCGCCTCACTACACACTGAAGCTTTCTTT
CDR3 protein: CASSSASLHTEAFF

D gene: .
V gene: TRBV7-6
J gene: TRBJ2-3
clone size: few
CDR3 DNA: TGTGCCAGCAGCTGGGGGGCCGCCGCAGATACGCAGTATTTT
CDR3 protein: CASSWGAAADTQYF

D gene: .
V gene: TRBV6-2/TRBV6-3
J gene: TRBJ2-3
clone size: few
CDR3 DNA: TGTGCCAGCAGTTACTCCACCCAAAGCACAGATACGCAGTATTTT
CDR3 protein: CASSYSTQSTDTQYF

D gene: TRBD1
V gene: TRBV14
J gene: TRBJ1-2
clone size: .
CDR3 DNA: TGTGCCAGCGGACAGGGGGCCATTCTCACCTTC
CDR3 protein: CASGQGAILTF

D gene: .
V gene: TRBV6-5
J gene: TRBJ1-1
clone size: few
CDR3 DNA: TGTGCCAGCAGTTACTTGGCGGGGGCAGCGACTGAAGCTTTCTTT
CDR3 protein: CASSYLAGAATEAFF

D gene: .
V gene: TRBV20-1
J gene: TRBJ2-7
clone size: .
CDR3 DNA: TGCAGTGCTAGGTCAAGGAGCTCCTACGAGCAGTACTTC
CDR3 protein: CSARSRSSYEQYF

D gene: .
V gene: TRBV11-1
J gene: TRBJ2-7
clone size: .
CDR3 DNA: TGTGCCAGCAGCTTAGGTCCAGGCGGGTTTGACTACGAGCAGTACTTC
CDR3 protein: CASSLGPGGFDYEQYF

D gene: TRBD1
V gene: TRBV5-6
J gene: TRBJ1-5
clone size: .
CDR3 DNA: TGTGCCAGCAGCTGGTGGGGGACAGAGAATCAGCCCCAGCATTTT
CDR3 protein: CASSWWGTENQPQHF

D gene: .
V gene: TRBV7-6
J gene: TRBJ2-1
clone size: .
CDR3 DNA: TGTGCCAGCGGGCTGAGGTCTGGCAATGAGCAGTTCTTC
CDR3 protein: CASGLRSGNEQFF

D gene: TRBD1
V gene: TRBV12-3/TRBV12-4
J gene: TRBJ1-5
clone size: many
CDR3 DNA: TGTGCCAGCAGTCTGGGACAGGGATTGAAGCCCCAGCATTTT
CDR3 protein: CASSLGQGLKPQHF

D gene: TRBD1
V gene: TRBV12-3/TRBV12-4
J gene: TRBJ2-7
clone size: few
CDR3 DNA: TGTGCCAGCAGTCAGAGACAGGGTAGGCGGGAGCAGTACTTC
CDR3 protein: CASSQRQGRREQYF

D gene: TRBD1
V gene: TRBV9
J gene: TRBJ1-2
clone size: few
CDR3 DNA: TGTGCCAGCAGCGTAGTGGCAGGGGGCCACTATGGCTACACCTTC
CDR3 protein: CASSVVAGGHYGYTF

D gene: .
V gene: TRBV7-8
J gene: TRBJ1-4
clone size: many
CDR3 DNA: TGTGCCAGCAGCTCGGGACGTACAAGGCAATTTGCAACTAATGAAAAACTGTTTTTT
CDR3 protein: CASSSGRTRQFATNEKLFF

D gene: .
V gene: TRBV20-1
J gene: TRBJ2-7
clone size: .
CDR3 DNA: TGCAGTGCTAGACCGCACCAAACCTACGAGCAGTACTTC
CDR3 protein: CSARPHQTYEQYF

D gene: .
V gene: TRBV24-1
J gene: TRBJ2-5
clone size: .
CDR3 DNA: TGTGCCACCAGTGATTTAGGGTGGGGGACGGTGATGTACCAAGAGACCCAGTACTTC
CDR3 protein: CATSDLGWGTVMYQETQYF

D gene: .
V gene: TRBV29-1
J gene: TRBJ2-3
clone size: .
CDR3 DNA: TGCAGCGTTTCAGCCGGGGCCGGGCAGTATTTT
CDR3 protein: CSVSAGAGQYF

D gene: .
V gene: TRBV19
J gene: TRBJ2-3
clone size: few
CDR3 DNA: TGTGCCAGTATTCATTCGACCGGGAGCACAGATACGCAGTATTTT
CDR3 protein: CASIHSTGSTDTQYF

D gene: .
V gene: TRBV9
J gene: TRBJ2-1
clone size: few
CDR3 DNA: TGTGCCAGCAGCGTAGGCGGGGGCCCCATCGGTGAGCAGTTCTTC
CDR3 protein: CASSVGGGPIGEQFF

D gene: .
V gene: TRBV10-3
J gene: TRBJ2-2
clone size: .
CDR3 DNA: TGTGCCATCAGTGAGTCGATAGGCCAGGGAAGGAACACCGGGGAGCTGTTTTTT
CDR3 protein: CAISESIGQGRNTGELFF